The rows below give T cell receptor beta chains drawn from one sample of a study of T cells in Graves' hyperthyroidism and ophthalmopathy. Via MiXCR, TCRdb re-called the multiplex PCR reads, giving one row per CDR3 protein. The sample has about 270,000 distinct CDR3 sequences, approximately 20% seen once. Specimen: blood. These receptors originate from a man younger than 40 with Graves' ophthalmopathy. CDR3s include the opening cysteine and the closing phenylalanine or tryptophan. Size is stated for part of the rows, as once, few or many counts, or as a class when the clone is expanded.

j_call v_call clone_size cdr3_aa
TRBJ2-1 TRBV15 NA CATSLRTSGYNEQFF
TRBJ2-7 TRBV29-1 few CSVPGGWYEQYF
TRBJ1-4 TRBV5-1 few CASSVGQGAPNEKLFF
TRBJ2-5 TRBV7-9 NA CASSPQAAGQYF
TRBJ2-3 TRBV7-6 few CASTLNWGGTSEGADTQYF
TRBJ2-1 TRBV6-1 few CASSARGGGDEQFF
TRBJ2-1 TRBV20-1 few CSAEDSGIRDEQFF
TRBJ1-2 TRBV27 NA CASSTTGTGGNGYTF
TRBJ1-5 TRBV30 once CAWSWSTGGLRSNQPQHF
TRBJ2-3 TRBV5-1 many CASSPGSTDTQYF